These 8 T cell receptor beta chains were sequenced from one sample in a study of blood T cells in healthy people across ages. The use of a sample-barcoded 5' primer and a J-beta primer mix characterized a second PCR of about 7 to 12 cycles. TCRdb independently ran MiXCR on the 5' RACE reads; one entry per CDR3 protein. The profile shows hundreds of thousands of distinct CDR3 sequences, over 45% of them singletons. The specimen was blood. These receptors were collected from a woman between 55 and 75 years old in good health.

This chain links TRBV4-2 with TRBJ2-4, with D possibly being TRBD1 (6 bases). Germline loops: CDR1 LGHNA, CDR2 YNFKEQ. This CDR3 comprises 17 residues. The V gene lost 0 bases and the J gene lost 11 bases, with 23 bases spanning the gap. The CDR3 DNA follows: TGTGCCAGCAGCCAAGAGCTGGCAGGGGTGAGGGAGAACGTTCAGTACTTC. As protein: CASSQELAGVRENVQYF.

The sample holds one count of this clonotype. The chain links TRBV6-6 to TRBJ2-5; 10 nucleotides agree with TRBD2. The germline CDR1 and CDR2 sequences are MNHNY and SVGAGI (reference sequence). This CDR3 has 15 residues. The V gene end was trimmed by 4 bases and the J gene end by 7 bases; junction bases not matched to a gene: 9. CDR3 in DNA: TGTGCCAGCAGTTCCGCTAGCGGGAGAGTGGGGACCCAGTACTTC. Its translation: CASSSASGRVGTQYF.

This clonotype was picked up one time. The V gene is TRBV27, the J gene TRBJ2-7, with a possible D match to TRBD2 (6 bases). Per germline, CDR1 MNHEY and CDR2 SMNVEV (reference sequence). The germline V and J ends were trimmed by 9 bases and 4 bases, with 19 bases remaining between them. This CDR3 is built from 14 residues. Here the CDR3 DNA reads TGTGCCAGTTCGCCGGGACTTCAATATTACGAGCAGTACTTC. This codes for CASSPGLQYYEQYF.

This clonotype was detected only once. The V gene is TRBV5-1, the J gene TRBJ1-1; possibly TRBD1 for D (5 bases). CDR1 is SGHRS and CDR2 is YFSETQ in the germline V gene. The CDR3 sequence is 13 residues long. Trimming removed 4 bases from V and 10 bases from J, with 17 bases in between. The chain's CDR3 is CASSPSGTAAAFF. The CDR3 DNA reads as TGCGCCAGCAGCCCCTCCGGGACGGCTGCAGCTTTCTTT. Combining the CDR3 with reference TRBV5-1 and TRBJ1-1 gives the whole variable domain KAGVTQTPRYLIKTRGQQVTLSCSPISGHRSVSWYQQTPGQGLQFLFEYFSETQRNKGNFPGRFSGRQFSNSRSEMNVSTLELGDSALYLCASSPSGTAAAFFGQGTRLTVV.

This chain links TRBV20-1 with TRBJ2-1; 8 nucleotides align to TRBD2. V was pared by 4 bases and J by 3 bases, with 5 bases of the junction left unmatched. CDR1 and CDR2 (germline): DFQATT, SNEGSKA (reference sequence). CDR3 length: 14 residues. CDR3 bases: TGCAGTGCTATCCGGCGGGAGGACTACAATGAGCAGTTCTTC. It encodes CSAIRREDYNEQFF.

The chain carries TRBV7-2 and TRBJ1-1; the D gene is possibly TRBD1 (5 bases). In germline, CDR1 is SGHTA, CDR2 FQGNSA. The CDR3 is 17 residues long. The germline V and J ends were trimmed by 1 base and 1 base, with 16 bases remaining between them. Here the CDR3 DNA reads TGTGCCAGCAGCTTAGTGGCAGGGTCAATGAGGAACACTGAAGCTTTCTTT. This gives the protein CASSLVAGSMRNTEAFF. Full variable domain (outside the CDR3, taken from reference TRBV7-2 and TRBJ1-1): GAGVSQSPSNKVTEKGKDVELRCDPISGHTALYWYRQSLGQGLEFLIYFQGNSAPDKSGLPSDRFSAERTGGSVSTLTIQRTQQEDSAVYLCASSLVAGSMRNTEAFFGQGTRLTVV.

This clonotype was seen at least ten times. The rearrangement links TRBV7-2 to TRBJ1-2, with no clear D. Looked up from germline, CDR1 is SGHTA and CDR2 is FQGNSA. With 5 bases removed from V and 4 bases from J, the gap between germline ends came to 11 bases. The CDR3 extends over 13 amino acids. Here the CDR3 reads CASSVDQVYGYTF. For the CDR3, the DNA is TGTGCCAGCAGCGTCGATCAGGTCTATGGCTACACCTTC.

The CDR3 nucleotides are TGCAGCGTTGACGGACTAGCGGGAGGACTAGCGAACAATGAGCAGTTCTTC. It is translated as CSVDGLAGGLANNEQFF. The chain employs TRBV29-1 and TRBJ2-1, with 14 bases that match TRBD2. The CDR3 runs 17 residues. With V trimmed by 3 bases and J by 5 bases, 9 bases remained unmatched. Per germline, CDR1 SQVTM and CDR2 ANQGSEA.